These T cell receptor beta chains were read from a single sample in a study of blood T cells in healthy people across ages. TCRdb reprocessed the 5' RACE reads with MiXCR, giving one entry per CDR3 protein. Among around 800,000 distinct CDR3 sequences listed, roughly 25% were seen once. These data were likewise used in another study, on T cells of mothers and their children.

Source material: blood. Source of these receptors: a boy aged 10-17 years in good health. The CDR3 runs from the conserved cysteine through the conserved F or W. D genes are given only for firm matches. The size of a clone is reported for some rows only, either as once, few or many, or as a class for expanded clones.

CASSPELAGEETQYF TGTGCCAGCAGCCCGGAACTAGCGGGGGAAGAGACCCAGTACTTC TRBV7-9 few TRBD2 TRBJ2-5
CASSKQGALKETQYF TGTGCCAGCAGTAAACAGGGGGCTTTGAAAGAGACCCAGTACTTC TRBV6-1 few TRBD1 TRBJ2-5
CASSDPGRDEQFF TGTGCCAGCAGTGACCCCGGGCGGGATGAGCAGTTCTTC TRBV6-2/TRBV6-3 few NA TRBJ2-1
CASSLLQGDREQYF TGCGCCAGCAGCTTGTTACAGGGGGATCGAGAGCAGTACTTC TRBV5-1 few TRBD1 TRBJ2-7
CSAQKLITGGEQFF TGCAGTGCTCAAAAACTCATTACGGGCGGTGAGCAGTTCTTC TRBV20-1 NA NA TRBJ2-1
CASSLKGGGPYGYTF TGTGCCAGCAGCCTCAAGGGGGGGGGACCCTATGGCTACACCTTC TRBV5-4 few NA TRBJ1-2
CASSLVWATYTDTQYF TGCGCCAGCAGCTTGGTGTGGGCCACTTACACAGATACGCAGTACTTT TRBV5-1 few NA TRBJ2-3
CSVPPNLSPTAEAFF TGCAGCGTCCCGCCGAACTTATCACCGACAGCTGAAGCTTTCTTT TRBV29-1 few NA TRBJ1-1
CASSSKGIFTETQYF TGTGCCAGCAGCAGCAAGGGGATCTTTACAGAGACCCAGTACTTC TRBV11-1 few NA TRBJ2-5
CASSSGLAGGQGTDTQYF TGTGCCAGCAGCTCAGGACTAGCGGGGGGGCAAGGCACAGATACGCAGTATTTT TRBV7-8 NA TRBD2 TRBJ2-3
CASSYGGSGYGYTF TGTGCCAGCAGTTACGGGGGAAGTGGCTATGGCTACACCTTC TRBV6-6 NA NA TRBJ1-2
CASSPGTEQYF TGTGCCAGCTCCCCGGGGACCGAGCAGTACTTC TRBV18 few NA TRBJ2-7
CAWSGAVNQPQHF TGTGCCTGGAGTGGAGCAGTCAATCAGCCCCAGCATTTT TRBV30 NA NA TRBJ1-5
CAGSQHEKLFF TGTGCCGGCAGCCAACATGAAAAACTGTTTTTT TRBV14 NA NA TRBJ1-4
CASSLRQVNTEAFF TGTGCCAGCAGTTTGCGGCAGGTAAACACTGAAGCTTTCTTT TRBV27 NA NA TRBJ1-1
CSASHRGNYGYTF TGCAGTGCTAGTCACAGGGGGAACTATGGCTACACCTTC TRBV20-1 NA TRBD1 TRBJ1-2
CASSFDRQEVRETQYF TGTGCCAGCAGTTTCGACCGGCAGGAGGTCAGGGAGACCCAGTACTTC TRBV12-3/TRBV12-4 NA NA TRBJ2-5
CASSSPHRGSTYNEQFF TGTGCCAGCAGTTCCCCTCATAGGGGAAGCACCTACAATGAGCAGTTCTTC TRBV27 few NA TRBJ2-1
CAISDLTRAGGYGYTF TGTGCCATCAGTGACCTCACCAGGGCCGGGGGCTACGGCTACACCTTC TRBV10-3 NA NA TRBJ1-2
CASSLSTNEQFF TGTGCCAGCAGTTTATCGACGAATGAGCAGTTCTTC TRBV27 NA NA TRBJ2-1
CASEQGFGKNIQYF TGTGCCAGTGAACAGGGTTTTGGCAAAAACATTCAGTACTTC TRBV19 NA NA TRBJ2-4
CATSRGPPGDYEQYF TGTGCCACCAGCAGAGGACCCCCGGGGGATTACGAGCAGTACTTC TRBV15 NA NA TRBJ2-7
CGVAGGSSYNEQFF TGCGGCGTGGCAGGGGGAAGCTCCTACAATGAGCAGTTCTTC TRBV29-1 few TRBD1 TRBJ2-1
CASSYEGRGYTF TGTGCCAGCAGTTACGAGGGTAGAGGCTACACCTTC TRBV6-6 few NA TRBJ1-2
CASSLELLGGGPIGNTQYF TGTGCCAGCAGCTTAGAGCTCTTGGGAGGGGGGCCCATCGGAAATACGCAGTATTTT TRBV11-2 few NA TRBJ2-3
CASRGDGRQETQYF TGTGCCAGCAGGGGGGACGGGAGGCAAGAGACCCAGTACTTC TRBV2 few TRBD2 TRBJ2-5
CASSQEGQGRNEQFF TGTGCCAGCAGTCAAGAGGGACAGGGGCGGAATGAGCAGTTCTTC TRBV9 NA TRBD1 TRBJ2-1
CASKESSSYNEQFF TGTGCCAGCAAAGAGTCGAGCTCCTACAATGAGCAGTTCTTC TRBV3-1 NA NA TRBJ2-1
CASSEWYNERFF TGTGCCAGCAGTGAATGGTACAATGAGCGGTTCTTC TRBV6-1 NA NA TRBJ2-1
CASSQVPGGKETQHF TGCGCCAGCAGCCAAGTTCCAGGGGGCAAAGAGACCCAGCACTTC TRBV4-1 NA TRBD1 TRBJ2-5
CASSRGGVNYGYTF TGTGCCAGCAGTCGGGGGGGAGTCAACTATGGCTACACCTTC TRBV6-5 NA NA TRBJ1-2
CASSLGARRLAGDEQYF TGTGCCAGCAGTTTGGGGGCACGCCGACTTGCGGGGGATGAGCAGTACTTC TRBV28 NA NA TRBJ2-7
CASSLALAGGLEQYF TGTGCCAGCAGCTTAGCTTTAGCGGGGGGATTGGAGCAGTACTTC TRBV7-6 once TRBD2 TRBJ2-5
CASSQDGGALGETQYF TGTGCCAGCAGCCAAGATGGAGGGGCCCTCGGGGAGACCCAGTACTTC TRBV3-1 few NA TRBJ2-5
CASSGERLLGEQYF TGTGCCAGCAGTGGAGAACGGCTCTTAGGCGAGCAGTACTTC TRBV2 NA NA TRBJ2-7
CASSLGQAEQYF TGCGCCAGCAGCTTGGGTCAGGCCGAGCAGTACTTC TRBV5-1 few NA TRBJ2-7
CASSVEGTVNTGELFF TGTGCCAGCAGCGTAGAAGGGACAGTGAACACCGGGGAGCTGTTTTTT TRBV9 NA TRBD1 TRBJ2-2
CASSLGLVAQYF TGTGCCAGCAGTCTCGGACTAGTTGCGCAGTATTTT TRBV12-3/TRBV12-4 NA TRBD2 TRBJ2-3
CASSLVTPGQEKLFF TGTGCCAGCAGCTTGGTGACACCGGGTCAGGAAAAACTGTTTTTT TRBV5-5 NA NA TRBJ1-4